These 2 T cell receptor beta chains came from one sample sequenced in a study of blood T cell repertoires in COVID-19. The method was immunoSEQ multiplex PCR; TCRdb's version includes in-frame clones alone and lacks a portion of them. The sample consists of about 230,000 clones, about 85% of them appearing once. Sequencing was carried out using peripheral blood. The source of these receptors is a woman of 80 years or more with acute or convalescent COVID-19.

This chain connects TRBV5-1 to TRBJ2-1; TRBD2 matches at 8 bases. Trimming at V came to 7 bases and at J to 4 bases, leaving 16 bases not matched to a gene. The CDR3 is 17 amino acids. Germline V gives CDR1 SGHRS, CDR2 YFSETQ. CDR3: CASPPFGRGGPYNEQFF. The CDR3 DNA follows: TGCGCCAGCCCCCCCTTTGGACGGGGGGGCCCGTACAATGAGCAGTTCTTC.

V and J are TRBV12-3 or TRBV12-4 and TRBJ2-3; TRBD1 matches at 7 bases. Trimming at V came to 2 bases and at J to 14 bases, leaving 7 bases not matched to a gene. CDR3 length: 12 amino acids. Written as DNA, the CDR3 is TGTGCCAGCAGTTTAATACAGGGGTTTCTGTATTTT. Protein sequence: CASSLIQGFLYF.